These 23 T cell receptor beta chains share one sample of origin, sequenced in a study of blood T cell repertoires in COVID-19. The table came from immunoSEQ multiplex PCR; TCRdb's copy has only in-frame clones and leaves some out. The sample yields over 250,000 clones, around 92% seen once. Input material: PBMCs or T cells enriched from blood (not recorded which). The receptors stem from a woman aged 60 to 75 who had recovered from COVID-19.

This rearrangement joins TRBV1 to TRBJ2-7; TRBD1 is taken as the D call from the table, unchecked against the DNA. TRBV1 is reported as a pseudogene. The CDR3 runs to 15 residues. CDR3 in amino acids: CTSSHQTGTTYEQYF. CDR3 DNA: TGCACCAGCAGCCACCAGACAGGGACGACCTACGAGCAGTACTTC.

The chain's CDR3 is CASSKDRSTEAFF. The CDR3 DNA is TGTGCCAGCAGCAAGGACAGGTCGACTGAAGCTTTCTTT. The chain couples TRBV12-3 or TRBV12-4 to TRBJ1-1; 7 nucleotides line up with TRBD1. Losses at the gene ends were 6 bases for V and 5 bases for J; bases not matched to a gene: 6. There are 13 residues in the CDR3.

J is TRBJ1-5 and V is TRBV6-5, with D uncertain. Germline values: CDR1 MNHEY, CDR2 SVGAGI. The CDR3 is made up of 15 amino acids. Deletions cut 4 bases from V and 0 bases from J, with 10 bases between. In nucleotides, the CDR3 is TGTGCCAGCAGTTCTAAGGGAGCTAGCAATCAGCCCCAGCATTTT. Protein product: CASSSKGASNQPQHF.

The chain is built from TRBV5-8 and TRBJ2-1; D is possibly TRBD2 (5 bases). Trimming cost V 6 bases and J 3 bases, with 19 bases left between them. The CDR3 length is 16 residues. Germline V gene lookup returns CDR1 SGHTS and CDR2 YDEGEE. The CDR3 protein is CASIPGELGSYNEQFF. The CDR3 bases are TGTGCCAGCATCCCTGGGGAACTGGGGAGCTACAATGAGCAGTTCTTC.

The chain carries TRBV11-2 and TRBJ1-1; D perhaps matches TRBD1 (5 bases). CDR1 and CDR2 (germline): SGHAT, FQNNGV. V was trimmed by 4 bases and J by 2 bases, leaving 14 bases between them. CDR3 length: 15 residues. The CDR3 DNA reads TGTGCCAGCAGCTCGGGCAGGGAGGGAAACACTGAAGCTTTCTTT. This gives the protein CASSSGREGNTEAFF.

The chain couples TRBV9 to TRBJ1-2; D not resolved. The CDR3 consists of 13 residues. CDR1 is SGDLS and CDR2 is YYNGEE in the germline V gene. V lost 5 bases and J 3 bases, leaving 11 bases between the germline ends. The CDR3 loop reads CASRNTPDYGYTF. DNA of the CDR3: TGTGCCAGCAGAAATACACCAGACTATGGCTACACCTTC.

V gene TRBV30 combines with J gene TRBJ2-5, with TRBD1 matching over 8 bases. V dropped 5 bases and J dropped 4; count of bases not matched to a gene: 12. This CDR3 contains 15 residues. Germline CDR1 reads GTSNPN; CDR2 reads SVGIG (reference sequence). The CDR3 here is CAWGAGGGFGETQYF. The CDR3 coding sequence is TGTGCCTGGGGGGCAGGGGGCGGTTTTGGAGAGACCCAGTACTTC.

This clone was detected once. The rearrangement joins TRBV19 to TRBJ1-1; the D is unclear. The germline CDR1 and CDR2 sequences are LNHDA and SQIVND (reference sequence). The CDR3 has 14 amino acids. The V and J ends lost 1 base and 4 bases respectively, with 10 bases between them. The CDR3 here is CASSIAVSGTEAFF. In nucleotides, the CDR3 is TGTGCCAGTAGTATAGCCGTATCGGGCACTGAAGCTTTCTTT.

J is TRBJ2-7 and V is TRBV6-5, with D perhaps matching TRBD2 (6 bases). Looked up from germline, CDR1 is MNHEY and CDR2 is SVGAGI. This CDR3 region has 14 residues. V dropped 3 bases and J dropped 1 base, with 10 bases sitting between them. Here the CDR3 DNA reads TGTGCCAGCAGTTATACGCGGGATTCCTACGAGCAGTACTTC. Its translation: CASSYTRDSYEQYF.

V gene TRBV5-1 combines with J gene TRBJ2-1, with a tentative D call TRBD2 (5 bases). The CDR3 spans 17 residues. Trimming cost V 1 base and J 7 bases, with 21 bases left between them. Per the germline V gene, CDR1 is SGHRS and CDR2 is YFSETQ. The CDR3 coding sequence is TGCGCCAGCAGCTTGCCACCCGCGGGTGGGCCATCGAATGAGCAGTTCTTC. Protein: CASSLPPAGGPSNEQFF.

This sequence joins TRBV30 and TRBJ2-1; 7 bases agree with TRBD1. Losses at the gene ends were 4 bases for V and 6 bases for J; bases not matched to a gene: 9. The CDR3 length is 14 residues. CDR1 is GTSNPN, CDR2 SVGIG, per germline (reference sequence). The CDR3 region is CAWKGTAFPNEQFF. The DNA of the CDR3 is TGTGCCTGGAAGGGGACAGCCTTCCCCAATGAGCAGTTCTTC.

The chain carries TRBV30 and TRBJ1-5, with unresolved D. The CDR3 runs 14 residues. Between the trimmed V and J ends, which lost 0 bases and 1 base, there was a span of 7 bases. Per germline, CDR1 GTSNPN and CDR2 SVGIG (reference sequence). The CDR3 reads CAWSVLLSNQPQHF. The CDR3 DNA is TGTGCCTGGAGTGTACTTCTAAGCAATCAGCCCCAGCATTTT.

The genes are TRBV2 and TRBJ2-7, with D tentatively TRBD2 (6 bases). This CDR3 has 14 amino acids. The germline V and J ends were trimmed by 4 bases and 3 bases, with 13 bases remaining between them. Looked up from germline, CDR1 is SNHLY and CDR2 is FYNNEI. Here the CDR3 DNA reads TGTGCCAGCAGTGTATTTGGAGGGCTCTACGAGCAGTACTTC. Amino acid sequence: CASSVFGGLYEQYF.

The chain uses TRBV27 and TRBJ2-5; possibly TRBD1 for D (5 bases). CDR3 size: 13 residues. Germline V gives CDR1 MNHEY, CDR2 SMNVEV (reference sequence). V was pared by 7 bases and J by 4 bases, with 13 bases between. Here the CDR3 DNA reads TGTGCCAGCACCCTGGGGCCTCCAGAGACCCAGTACTTC. As protein: CASTLGPPETQYF.

The gene calls are TRBV29-1 and TRBJ1-2; D is possibly TRBD1 (5 bases). CDR1 and CDR2 (germline): SQVTM, ANQGSEA. This CDR3 has 14 residues. V lost 3 bases and J lost 2, with 13 bases in between. The CDR3 region has the DNA TGCAGCGTTGAGGGGCGGGGAGGGAACTATGGCTACACCTTC. The encoded protein is CSVEGRGGNYGYTF.

V gene TRBV27 combines with J gene TRBJ1-6, with D uncertain. The CDR3 is 14 amino acids. V was cut by 3 bases and J by 4 bases, with 7 bases left in between. The germline gives CDR1 MNHEY, CDR2 SMNVEV (reference sequence). CDR3 coding DNA: TGTGCCAGCAGTTTCGACGGGTATAATTCACCCCTCCACTTT. Its translation is CASSFDGYNSPLHF.

This chain joins TRBV6-1 and TRBJ1-1; D may be TRBD1 (6 bases). The germline CDR1 and CDR2 sequences are MNHNS and SASEGT. This CDR3 has 15 residues. Trimming cost V 0 bases and J 4 bases, with 12 bases left between them. This chain's CDR3 is CASSEALAGVTEAFF. The CDR3, as DNA: TGTGCCAGCAGTGAAGCTTTGGCAGGGGTCACTGAAGCTTTCTTT.

The V gene is TRBV11-3, the J gene TRBJ1-1, with no clear D. CDR1 and CDR2 (germline): SGHNT, YENEEA. The CDR3 consists of 13 residues. V was trimmed by 5 bases and J by 3 bases, leaving 10 bases between them. CDR3 nucleotides: TGTGCCAGCAGCCCGACTACGGACACTGAAGCTTTCTTT. Protein product: CASSPTTDTEAFF. Based on the CDR3 plus reference TRBV11-3 and TRBJ1-1, the full variable domain is EAGVVQSPRYKIIEKKQPVAFWCNPISGHNTLYWYLQNLGQGPELLIRYENEEAVDDSQLPKDRFSAERLKGVDSTLKIQPAELGDSAVYLCASSPTTDTEAFFGQGTRLTVV.

The chain combines TRBV6-5 with TRBJ2-3; 7 bases are a match to TRBD2. The CDR3 is 15 amino acids. CDR1 is MNHEY, CDR2 SVGAGI, per germline. The V segment lost 5 bases and the J segment 9 bases; nucleotides outside the gene matches: 14. The CDR3 DNA follows: TGTGCCAGCAGTAACACCGGGACTACCATCCCAACGCAGTATTTT. Amino acid sequence: CASSNTGTTIPTQYF.

The V and J genes are TRBV11-1 and TRBJ2-7; 12 bases are shared with TRBD1. Per germline, CDR1 SGHAT and CDR2 FQDESV (reference sequence). The ends lost 5 bases at V and 5 bases at J; junction bases unmatched: 7. This CDR3 is built from 15 residues. CDR3 residues: CASSQGGTGGHEQYF. The CDR3 DNA sequence: TGTGCCAGCAGCCAGGGCGGGACAGGGGGCCACGAGCAGTACTTC.

J is TRBJ1-1 and V is TRBV30, with D unclear. Deletions cut 4 bases from V and 1 base from J, with 10 bases between. CDR1 is GTSNPN, CDR2 SVGIG, per germline (reference sequence). The CDR3 contains 13 residues. The CDR3 DNA is TGTGCCTGGATACTCAGGTGGAACACTGAAGCTTTCTTT. Translated: CAWILRWNTEAFF.

This chain joins TRBV7-9 and TRBJ2-1; TRBD1 agrees at 12 bases. Germline trimming cut 0 bases from V and 5 bases from J; bases unmatched to any gene: 5. The CDR3 sequence is 17 residues long. The V gene's germline CDR1 is SEHNR and CDR2 FQNEAQ (reference sequence). The CDR3 region has the DNA TGTGCCAGCAGCTTAGCGCAAGGGACAGGGGGCCACAATGAGCAGTTCTTC. This codes for CASSLAQGTGGHNEQFF.

V is TRBV7-6 and J is TRBJ2-2; 7 bases map to TRBD1. The germline V gene has CDR1 SGHVS and CDR2 FNYEAQ. The CDR3 sequence is 15 residues long. The V gene end was trimmed by 5 bases and the J gene end by 1 base; junction bases not matched to a gene: 4. DNA of the CDR3: TGTGCCAGCAGCCCCCGGACAGGGAACACCGGGGAGCTGTTTTTT. It encodes CASSPRTGNTGELFF.